One and the same sample provided the 27 T cell receptor beta chains below, sequenced in a study of spatial heterogeneity in lung cancer. TCRdb re-called the 5' RACE reads with MiXCR, one entry per CDR3 protein. The sample lists 30,000 to 40,000 distinct CDR3 sequences; over 6.5% were seen once. As to time point: blood at routine non-recurrence follow-up after resection. The sequences come from PBMCs, collected at follow-up. These receptors originate from a male donor with early-stage non-small cell lung cancer.

This clonotype was seen many times. The chain employs TRBV3-1 and TRBJ2-2; 7 nucleotides agree with TRBD1. V was pared by 0 bases and J by 4 bases, with 8 bases of the junction left unmatched. In germline, CDR1 is LGHDT, CDR2 YNNKEL (reference sequence). CDR3 size: 17 residues. CDR3 bases: TGTGCCAGCAGCCAAGATCATAAGGGGGCGAGCACCGGGGAGCTGTTTTTT. This sequence encodes CASSQDHKGASTGELFF. The full variable domain, with the rest looked up from reference TRBV3-1 and TRBJ2-2, is DTAVSQTPKYLVTQMGNDKSIKCEQNLGHDTMYWYKQDSKKFLKIMFSYNNKELIINETVPNRFSPKSPDKAHLNLHINSLELGDSAVYFCASSQDHKGASTGELFFGEGSRLTVL.

This clonotype was counted between two and nine times. The chain recombines TRBV11-2 with TRBJ1-1; 10 bases agree with TRBD1. V gave up 0 bases and J gave up 6 bases; unmatched junction bases: 1. The length of the CDR3 is 14 residues. CDR1 SGHAT and CDR2 FQNNGV come from the germline V gene. The DNA of the CDR3 is TGTGCCAGCAGCTTAGATGGGACAGGGGCTGAAGCTTTCTTT. This gives the protein CASSLDGTGAEAFF.

This clonotype was recorded many times. V gene TRBV2 combines with J gene TRBJ1-2, with 8 nucleotides matching TRBD1. CDR1 is SNHLY, CDR2 FYNNEI, per germline. This CDR3 region has 13 residues. V shed 1 base, J shed 8 bases, and the junction held 3 bases outside the gene matches. Here the CDR3 reads CASSEGTGSGYTF. The DNA of the CDR3 is TGTGCCAGCAGTGAAGGGACAGGGAGCGGCTACACCTTC.

This clonotype was detected many times. The chain is built from TRBV6-6 and TRBJ2-7; D is undetermined. CDR3 length equals 12 residues. V lost 0 bases to trimming and J lost 0 bases, with 0 bases between them. The V gene's germline CDR1 is MNHNY and CDR2 SVGAGI (reference sequence). The CDR3 loop is CASSYSSYEQYF. The CDR3 DNA is TGTGCCAGCAGTTACTCCTCCTACGAGCAGTACTTC.

At least ten counts were recorded for this clonotype. The chain uses TRBV15 and TRBJ1-4; D is ambiguous. CDR3 length: 17 residues. Per germline, CDR1 LNHNV and CDR2 YYDKDF (reference sequence). Deletions cut 0 bases from V and 0 bases from J, with 11 bases between. CDR3 coding DNA: TGTGCCACCAGCAGAGATCTATCCTCAGCAACTAATGAAAAACTGTTTTTT. Translation gives CATSRDLSSATNEKLFF.

This clonotype was seen ten or more times. The J gene is TRBJ1-4, the V gene TRBV6-5, with TRBD1 as a possible D gene (5 bases). Germline values: CDR1 MNHEY, CDR2 SVGAGI. The CDR3 runs to 16 residues. The V gene lost 7 bases and the J gene lost 9 bases, with 24 bases spanning the gap. The CDR3 sequence: CASTDSYGTVRKKLFF. The DNA of the CDR3 is TGTGCCAGCACTGATAGCTACGGGACGGTGAGGAAAAAACTGTTTTTT.

This clonotype appeared many times. The genes are TRBV6-2 or TRBV6-3 and TRBJ2-7, with TRBD1 as a possible D gene (6 bases). The CDR3 loop spans 13 amino acids. The V end was cut by 5 bases, the J end by 3 bases, with 11 bases between. Germline V gives CDR1 MNHEY, CDR2 SVGEGT. CDR3 coding DNA: TGTGCCAGCAGTCAGTTCAGGGGCTACGAGCAGTACTTC. Residues: CASSQFRGYEQYF.

This clonotype has a handful of counts. The rearrangement uses TRBV18 and TRBJ2-7; D is unclear. Trimming removed 2 bases at V and 4 bases at J, with 12 bases between. The CDR3 runs 14 residues. Germline-derived CDR1 and CDR2 are KGHSH and LQKENI. This CDR3 is CASSPGVREYEQYF. DNA of the CDR3: TGTGCCAGCTCACCAGGGGTGCGAGAGTACGAGCAGTACTTC.

This chain joins TRBV4-1 and TRBJ1-5; TRBD1 is a possible D gene (6 bases). CDR3 size: 17 residues. Germline loops: CDR1 MGHRA, CDR2 YSYEKL. V lost 0 bases, J lost 3 bases, and 15 bases lay in between. In DNA, the CDR3 is TGCGCCAGCAGCCAAGACCTTATGGGGGGCCCCAATCAGCCCCAGCATTTT. Translated, it gives CASSQDLMGGPNQPQHF.

The chain employs TRBV27 and TRBJ2-5; 9 bases agree with TRBD1. This CDR3 comprises 14 residues. V lost 2 bases, J lost 5 bases, and 3 bases stayed unmatched. Germline V gene sequence: CDR1 MNHEY, CDR2 SMNVEV (reference sequence). CDR3: CASSLNRGLETQYF. CDR3 nucleotide sequence: TGTGCCAGCAGTTTAAACAGGGGGCTGGAGACCCAGTACTTC.

There are many counts of this clonotype. The CDR3 DNA sequence: TGTGCCAGCAGAGGGACTAGCGGCCGGGGGGATGAGCAGTTCTTC. Its translation: CASRGTSGRGDEQFF. The J gene is TRBJ2-1, the V gene TRBV3-1, with 11 positions matching TRBD2. Germline V lookup: CDR1 LGHDT, CDR2 YNNKEL (reference sequence). This CDR3 contains 15 residues. V lost 6 bases and J lost 8; bases outside the gene matches: 9.

J is TRBJ2-5 and V is TRBV20-1; 8 bases align to TRBD2. Germline V gene data show CDR1 as DFQATT and CDR2 as SNEGSKA (reference sequence). The CDR3 extends over 14 amino acids. V lost 1 base, J lost 3 bases, and 4 bases stayed unmatched. This CDR3 reads CSARVAAGEETQYF. The CDR3 DNA is TGCAGTGCTAGAGTGGCAGCGGGGGAAGAGACCCAGTACTTC.

This clonotype came up a few times. V gene TRBV12-3 or TRBV12-4 combines with J gene TRBJ1-6; tentatively, D is TRBD1 (5 bases). V lost 3 bases and J 10 bases, leaving 13 bases between the germline ends. There are 14 residues in the CDR3. CDR3 in DNA: TGTGCCAGCAGTTTGAGAGGGGATGGGTCACCCCTCCACTTT. Encoded protein: CASSLRGDGSPLHF.

This clonotype was seen repeatedly, ten times or more. This chain links TRBV10-3 with TRBJ2-7; weak D call: TRBD1 (5 bases). Between the trimmed V and J ends, which lost 4 bases and 2 bases, there was a span of 12 bases. Germline loops: CDR1 ENHRY, CDR2 SYGVKD. The CDR3 spans 14 residues. CDR3 coding DNA: TGTGCCATCAGTGTCCAGGGTGGGACCTACGAGCAGTACTTC. Its translation: CAISVQGGTYEQYF.

The table lists this clonotype with many counts. V usage is TRBV18 and J usage is TRBJ2-6; a possible D gene is TRBD1 (5 bases). CDR3 length: 17 amino acids. The germline gives CDR1 KGHSH, CDR2 LQKENI. Trimming pared 10 bases from V and 0 bases from J, leaving 19 bases between. This chain's CDR3 is CATFKGDSGSGANVLTF. The DNA for the CDR3 is TGTGCCACCTTCAAAGGGGATTCGGGCTCTGGGGCCAACGTCCTGACTTTC.

The table lists this clonotype with a few counts. The rearrangement uses TRBV7-6 and TRBJ2-5, with 9 bases fitting TRBD2. V gave up 5 bases and J gave up 7 bases; unmatched junction bases: 14. There are 16 residues in the CDR3. Looked up from germline, CDR1 is SGHVS and CDR2 is FNYEAQ. The CDR3 sequence is CASSTPSGGPGGTQYF. As DNA, the CDR3 is TGTGCCAGCAGCACCCCCAGCGGGGGGCCTGGGGGGACCCAGTACTTC. Looking up the rest from reference TRBV7-6 and TRBJ2-5 gives the full variable domain: GAGVSQSPRYKVTKRGQDVALRCDPISGHVSLYWYRQALGQGPEFLTYFNYEAQQDKSGLPNDRFSAERPEGSISTLTIQRTEQRDSAMYRCASSTPSGGPGGTQYFGPGTRLLVL.

There are many counts of this clonotype. This rearrangement joins TRBV4-1 to TRBJ2-2; 9 positions match TRBD2. The germline gives CDR1 MGHRA, CDR2 YSYEKL. V trimming: 1 base; J trimming: 7 bases; junction bases outside the gene matches: 7. This CDR3 is built from 16 residues. The CDR3 nucleotides read TGCGCCAGCAGCCAAGTGCTTAGCGGGGGTAACGGGGAGCTGTTTTTT. Translation gives CASSQVLSGGNGELFF.

This clonotype was observed at least ten times. The V gene is TRBV3-1, the J gene TRBJ2-7; possibly TRBD1 or TRBD2 for D (6 bases each). The V and J ends lost 1 base and 1 base respectively, with 11 bases between them. Germline CDR1 reads LGHDT; CDR2 reads YNNKEL (reference sequence). CDR3 size: 15 residues. The CDR3 spells CASSQGGASSYEQYF. CDR3 nucleotide sequence: TGTGCCAGCAGCCAAGGGGGGGCCTCGTCCTACGAGCAGTACTTC.

A remark on this clonotype: A read error may explain this, as a much larger clone is one base away. The chain uses TRBV12-3 or TRBV12-4 and TRBJ2-7; D gene ambiguous. This CDR3 region has 13 residues. In nucleotides, the CDR3 is TGTCCCAGCAGTTTGGCGGTAGCCTACGAGCAGTACTTC. Encoded protein: CPSSLAVAYEQYF.

This clonotype was detected ten times or more. The CDR3 is CSAVREYEQYF. CDR3 DNA: TGCAGTGCCGTGCGGGAATACGAGCAGTACTTC. The chain links TRBV20-1 to TRBJ2-7; D might be TRBD2 (6 bases). Per germline, CDR1 DFQATT and CDR2 SNEGSKA (reference sequence). The CDR3 covers 11 residues. Trimming took 6 bases from V and 4 from J, leaving 10 bases between them.

This clonotype appeared many times. V usage is TRBV6-5 and J usage is TRBJ2-7; 8 positions match TRBD2. Germline V lookup: CDR1 MNHEY, CDR2 SVGAGI. V lost 0 bases and J lost 0; bases outside the gene matches: 4. The CDR3 sequence is 16 residues long. The CDR3 DNA reads TGTGCCAGCAGTTACTCGGGCGGGGGGAGCTCCTACGAGCAGTACTTC. Translating gives CASSYSGGGSSYEQYF.

This clonotype was seen a handful of times. The CDR3 protein is CASSRGAVAFF. In DNA form, the CDR3 reads TGTGCCAGCAGCCGTGGGGCGGTAGCTTTCTTT. This chain connects TRBV3-1 to TRBJ1-1; TRBD1 is a possible D gene (5 bases). Germline V CDR1 and CDR2: LGHDT, YNNKEL (reference sequence). The CDR3 is made up of 11 amino acids. Trimming shortened V by 4 bases and J by 10 bases, and 10 bases separated the two germline ends.

This clonotype showed up many times. The rearrangement uses TRBV20-1 and TRBJ1-6, with D possibly being TRBD1 (5 bases). The V and J ends lost 6 bases and 7 bases respectively, with 22 bases between them. Germline values: CDR1 DFQATT, CDR2 SNEGSKA (reference sequence). This CDR3 is 16 amino acids long. The CDR3 nucleotides are TGCAGTGCCGCCGAGGGGACGGGGAGAATGAATTCACCCCTCCACTTT. It encodes CSAAEGTGRMNSPLHF.

This clonotype was detected ten times or more. The chain combines TRBV2 with TRBJ1-6; maybe TRBD1 (5 bases). Germline CDR1 SNHLY, CDR2 FYNNEI. V was cut by 6 bases and J by 9 bases, with 18 bases left in between. This CDR3 has 15 amino acids. The CDR3, as DNA: TGTGCCAGCAGCTCCGGGACCCCGGGTTCTTCACCCCTCCACTTT. Encoded protein: CASSSGTPGSSPLHF. The variable domain in full, with the rest retrieved from reference TRBV2 and TRBJ1-6, is EPEVTQTPSHQVTQMGQEVILRCVPISNHLYFYWYRQILGQKVEFLVSFYNNEISEKSEIFDDQFSVERPDGSNFTLKIRSTKLEDSAMYFCASSSGTPGSSPLHFGNGTRLTVT.

This clonotype is judged medium-sized. V is TRBV9 and J is TRBJ2-1; no clear D gene. Germline V gene lookup returns CDR1 SGDLS and CDR2 YYNGEE. The CDR3 runs 19 residues. Between the trimmed V and J ends, which lost 0 bases and 4 bases, there was a span of 23 bases. The chain's CDR3 is CASSVAPTDPTVPYNEQFF. As DNA, the CDR3 is TGTGCCAGCAGCGTAGCCCCCACGGACCCAACAGTACCATACAATGAGCAGTTCTTC.

This clonotype was counted many times. V gene TRBV10-2 combines with J gene TRBJ2-2, with no clear D. The V gene's germline CDR1 is WSHSY and CDR2 SAAADI. V was trimmed by 6 bases and J by 0 bases, leaving 8 bases between them. The CDR3 extends over 14 amino acids. Written as DNA, the CDR3 is TGCGCCAGCAGGGCCGTAGCGAACACCGGGGAGCTGTTTTTT. It translates to CASRAVANTGELFF.

This clonotype was counted many times. The rearrangement joins TRBV7-6 to TRBJ2-2; TRBD2 agrees at 9 bases. The CDR3 extends over 18 amino acids. CDR1 and CDR2 (germline): SGHVS, FNYEAQ. Unmatched junction bases numbered 16, after V lost 5 bases and J lost 6 bases. The CDR3 is CASSPQIAGGPIPGELFF. In DNA, the CDR3 is TGTGCCAGCAGCCCTCAGATTGCGGGGGGGCCGATTCCCGGGGAGCTGTTTTTT.